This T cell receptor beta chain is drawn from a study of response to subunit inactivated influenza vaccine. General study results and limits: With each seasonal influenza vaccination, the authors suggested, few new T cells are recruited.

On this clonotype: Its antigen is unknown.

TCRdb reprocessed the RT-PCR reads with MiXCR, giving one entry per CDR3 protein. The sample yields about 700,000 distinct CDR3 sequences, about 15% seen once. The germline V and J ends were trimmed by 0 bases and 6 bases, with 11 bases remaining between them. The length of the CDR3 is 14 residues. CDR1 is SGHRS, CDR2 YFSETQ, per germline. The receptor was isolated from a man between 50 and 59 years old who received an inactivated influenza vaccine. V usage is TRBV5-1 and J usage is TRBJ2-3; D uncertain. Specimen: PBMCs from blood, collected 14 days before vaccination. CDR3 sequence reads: CASSLAPVPDTQYF. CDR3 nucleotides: TGCGCCAGCAGCTTGGCGCCGGTACCCGATACGCAGTATTTT.